A single sample is the source of the 18 T cell receptor beta chains below, sequenced in a study of blood T cell repertoires in COVID-19. Assay: immunoSEQ multiplex PCR; the TCRdb copy retains only in-frame clones and omits some. The sample lists more than 300,000 clones, 90% to 95% occurring once. The specimen sequenced was PBMCs or T cells enriched from blood (not recorded which). These TCRs come from a woman in her 30s who had been exposed to COVID-19.

V and J are TRBV6-5 and TRBJ1-1, with D possibly TRBD1 on 5 matching bases. The V end was cut by 4 bases, the J end by 4 bases, with 13 bases between. Germline V gene lookup returns CDR1 MNHEY and CDR2 SVGAGI. The CDR3 sequence is 14 residues long. The CDR3 DNA reads TGTGCCAGCAGTTCATCGCGGGGGTTCACTGAAGCTTTCTTT. Its translation is CASSSSRGFTEAFF.

The rearrangement uses TRBV7-9 and TRBJ1-4; TRBD1 matches 7 bases. The CDR3 has 13 amino acids. Germline V gives CDR1 SEHNR, CDR2 FQNEAQ (reference sequence). V lost 5 bases, J lost 8 bases, and 5 bases stayed unmatched. Here the CDR3 reads CASSQDRVEKLFF. CDR3 bases: TGTGCCAGCAGCCAAGACAGGGTGGAAAAACTGTTTTTT.

This sequence joins TRBV5-1 and TRBJ1-2; no clear D gene. The CDR3 is made up of 14 amino acids. CDR1 and CDR2 (germline): SGHRS, YFSETQ. V was clipped by 0 bases and J by 7 bases, with 13 bases between them. As DNA, the CDR3 is TGCGCCAGCAGCTTGGATTCGGGGAGAGGTGGCTACACCTTC. As protein: CASSLDSGRGGYTF.

The rearrangement uses TRBV14 and TRBJ2-7; tentatively, D is TRBD1 (5 bases). V lost 0 bases, J lost 2 bases, and 11 bases lay in between. This CDR3 has 15 residues. Germline CDR1 and CDR2: SGHDN and FVKESK. The CDR3 bases are TGTGCCAGCAGCCAAGAGTTGGGGCCCCCCTACGAGCAGTACTTC. Amino acids: CASSQELGPPYEQYF.

Remarks on this clone: This specimen includes other DNA sequences encoding the same CDR3. This chain links TRBV7-6 with TRBJ2-3, with 11 bases that match TRBD1. This CDR3 is 15 amino acids long. CDR1 is SGHVS and CDR2 is FNYEAQ in the germline V gene. V trimming: 6 bases; J trimming: 3 bases; junction bases outside the gene matches: 5. CDR3 in DNA: TGTGCCAGCAGTCAGGACAGGGGGCGTACAGATACGCAGTATTTT. Protein: CASSQDRGRTDTQYF.

The J gene is TRBJ1-4, the V gene TRBV19, with 8 nucleotides matching TRBD1. The CDR3 length is 15 residues. Germline CDR1 is LNHDA and CDR2 is SQIVND (reference sequence). V gave up 11 bases and J gave up 2 bases; unmatched junction bases: 10. The CDR3 DNA follows: TGTGCCTGCGCATCCAGGGGGCTCACTAATGAAAAACTGTTTTTT. Protein sequence: CACASRGLTNEKLFF. Variable domain in full (rest from reference TRBV19 and TRBJ1-4): DGGITQSPKYLFRKEGQNVTLSCEQNLNHDAMYWYRQDPGQGLRLIYYSQIVNDFQKGDIAEGYSVSREKKESFPLTVTSAQKNPTAFYLCACASRGLTNEKLFFGSGTQLSVL.

This sequence joins TRBV18 and TRBJ1-5; 7 bases match TRBD1. The J segment lost 4 bases and the V segment lost 2 bases, leaving 5 bases of the junction unmatched. The germline CDR1 and CDR2 sequences are KGHSH and LQKENI. This CDR3 comprises 15 residues. CDR3 nucleotides: TGTGCCAGCTCACCAGTCGGGACAGCTAATCAGCCCCAGCATTTT. It translates to CASSPVGTANQPQHF.

The chain combines TRBV13 with TRBJ1-1; no definite D call. CDR1 PRHDT and CDR2 FYEKMQ come from the germline V gene (reference sequence). The CDR3 loop spans 14 amino acids. V gave up 6 bases and J gave up 4 bases, with 15 bases separating them. CDR3 residues: CASRAIGGITEAFF. As DNA, the CDR3 is TGTGCCAGCAGAGCCATCGGAGGGATCACTGAAGCTTTCTTT.

The chain recombines TRBV2 with TRBJ1-5; D remains ambiguous. The length of the CDR3 is 13 residues. The ends were cut back, 7 bases at V and 3 bases at J, with 10 bases in the middle. The germline gives CDR1 SNHLY, CDR2 FYNNEI. As DNA, the CDR3 is TGTGCCAGCACAGGAGGACCCAATCAGCCCCAGCATTTT. This gives the protein CASTGGPNQPQHF.

The gene calls are TRBV20-1 and TRBJ2-3; TRBD2 agrees at 9 bases. The CDR3 spans 17 residues. The V gene end was trimmed by 3 bases and the J gene end by 0 bases; junction bases not matched to a gene: 10. CDR1 is DFQATT, CDR2 SNEGSKA, per germline (reference sequence). In nucleotides, the CDR3 is TGCAGTGCTAGTGTTTCAGCGGGGGGCTGGAGCACAGATACGCAGTATTTT. It is translated as CSASVSAGGWSTDTQYF.

The V call is TRBV5-4, the J call TRBJ1-2; D gene ambiguous. With 3 bases removed from V and 0 bases from J, the gap between germline ends came to 9 bases. The germline V gene has CDR1 SGHNT and CDR2 YYREEE (reference sequence). CDR3 length equals 14 residues. CDR3 region: CASSSGGTNYGYTF. In DNA, the CDR3 is TGTGCCAGCAGCTCTGGAGGGACTAACTATGGCTACACCTTC.

The chain has TRBV14 and TRBJ1-2; D is unclear. The CDR3 extends over 15 amino acids. Per germline, CDR1 SGHDN and CDR2 FVKESK. V lost 2 bases and J 8 bases, leaving 18 bases between the germline ends. CDR3 nucleotide sequence: TGTGCCAGCAGCCAAAAGGCGATCGGGTTTGGAGGCTACACCTTC. It yields the protein CASSQKAIGFGGYTF.

V usage is TRBV7-8 and J usage is TRBJ2-3, with TRBD2 matching over 9 bases. V trimming: 0 bases; J trimming: 2 bases; junction bases outside the gene matches: 3. Germline loops: CDR1 SGHVS, CDR2 FQNEAQ. This CDR3 spans 16 amino acids. In nucleotides, the CDR3 is TGTGCCAGCAGCTTAGCTAGCGGGGGCCTCACAGATACGCAGTATTTT. Translation: CASSLASGGLTDTQYF.

This chain joins TRBV2 and TRBJ2-1; 10 bases match TRBD2. From germline, CDR1 is SNHLY and CDR2 FYNNEI. This CDR3 is 15 amino acids long. Trimming at V came to 7 bases and at J to 7 bases, leaving 10 bases not matched to a gene. The CDR3 sequence is CASTKSGGAENEQFF. CDR3 nucleotide sequence: TGTGCCAGCACCAAAAGCGGGGGGGCCGAAAATGAGCAGTTCTTC.

The chain employs TRBV12-5 and TRBJ1-1; D remains unclear. This CDR3 has 11 residues. Trimming took 7 bases from V and 3 from J, leaving 6 bases between them. Per the germline V gene, CDR1 is LGHNT and CDR2 is FRNRAP. The CDR3 DNA reads TGTGCTAGTGCCCCATACACTGAAGCTTTCTTT. Protein sequence: CASAPYTEAFF. The full variable domain, in which reference TRBV12-5 and TRBJ1-1 provide the parts outside the CDR3, is DARVTQTPRHKVTEMGQEVTMRCQPILGHNTVFWYRQTMMQGLELLAYFRNRAPLDDSGMPKDRFSAEMPDATLATLKIQPSEPRDSAVYFCASAPYTEAFFGQGTRLTVV.

This clone appeared a few times. This chain connects TRBV12-3 or TRBV12-4 to TRBJ1-5; D is uncertain. V dropped 1 base and J dropped 5 bases, with 6 bases sitting between them. The CDR3 contains 13 residues. CDR3: CASSLGEDQPQHF. Here the CDR3 DNA reads TGTGCCAGCAGTTTAGGGGAGGATCAGCCCCAGCATTTT.

The rearrangement links TRBV5-4 to TRBJ2-1, with TRBD1 identical over 9 bases. The CDR3 loop spans 17 amino acids. Germline assignment: CDR1 SGHNT and CDR2 YYREEE (reference sequence). Trimming at V came to 4 bases and at J to 2 bases, leaving 10 bases not matched to a gene. The CDR3 nucleotides read TGTGCCAGCAGCGAAAGGGTCCGGGACAGGGCCTACAATGAGCAGTTCTTC. Its protein product is CASSERVRDRAYNEQFF.

V gene TRBV5-4 combines with J gene TRBJ2-7; D perhaps matches TRBD2 (6 bases). The germline V and J ends were trimmed by 0 bases and 0 bases, with 10 bases remaining between them. The length of the CDR3 is 15 residues. CDR1 SGHNT and CDR2 YYREEE come from the germline V gene (reference sequence). CDR3 in DNA: TGTGCCAGCAGCTTGGGTGCGGGATCCTCCTACGAGCAGTACTTC. Protein product: CASSLGAGSSYEQYF.